This T cell receptor (beta chain) appears in the sequencing data of a study of technical replicates of blood from four donors. The germline V and J ends were trimmed by 3 bases and 6 bases, with 24 bases remaining between them. CDR1 and CDR2 from the germline V gene are MDHEN and SYDVKM. The CDR3 spans 17 residues. TCRdb keeps only in-frame clones here, not all; method: immunoSEQ multiplex PCR. Of tens of thousands of clones listed, over 80% were seen once; the top ten hold roughly 0.3%. This clonotype originated in a human donor in good health. Sequencing was carried out using T cells isolated from PBMCs. The chain has TRBV28 and TRBJ2-7, with D perhaps TRBD1 (6 bases). CDR3 nucleotides: TGTGCCAGCAGTTTTTCCCCCCAGGGGCCGACTCTGGGCGAGCAGTACTTC. Encoded protein: CASSFSPQGPTLGEQYF.